One and the same sample provided the 9 T cell receptor beta chains below, sequenced in a study of prognosis after radiotherapy for stage I lung cancer. Genomic DNA yielded TCR beta CDR3, amplified by two-round multiplex PCR. Round-one PCR had primers specific to each TRBV and TRBJ gene. TCRdb redid the calling of the multiplex PCR reads with MiXCR, one entry per CDR3 protein. The sample has more than 15,000 distinct CDR3 sequences; approximately 17% are singletons. Sample: PBMCs, taken before or after stereotactic body radiation therapy (not recorded which). The receptors were gathered from a donor aged 50 or older with non-small cell lung cancer.

This clonotype appeared many times. It may be a read error: a sequence one base away is much more abundant. The chain employs TRBV28 and TRBJ1-2; 7 bases map to TRBD1. Trimming removed 5 bases from V and 4 bases from J; junction bases left unmatched: 10. Per the germline V gene, CDR1 is MDHEN and CDR2 is SYDVKM. CDR3 size: 15 residues. The CDR3 region is CASSPIGGLVYGYTF. CDR3 coding DNA: TGTGCCAGCAGTCCGATAGGGGGCTTGGTCTATGGCTACACCTTC.

This clonotype was found many times. The J gene is TRBJ2-1, the V gene TRBV7-3; D ambiguous. Trimming took 3 bases from V and 7 from J, leaving 7 bases between them. CDR3 size: 12 residues. Germline loops: CDR1 SGHTA, CDR2 FQGTGA. The CDR3 bases are TGTGCCAGCAGCTTGGCAGAGAATGAGCAGTTCTTC. This translates into CASSLAENEQFF.

This clonotype was seen ten or more times. The chain employs TRBV3-1 and TRBJ1-2; D remains unclear. The V end was cut by 1 base, the J end by 2 bases, with 2 bases between. This CDR3 has 12 residues. Per germline, CDR1 LGHDT and CDR2 YNNKEL (reference sequence). This CDR3 is CASSQGNYGYTF. CDR3 coding DNA: TGTGCCAGCAGCCAAGGCAACTATGGCTACACCTTC. The full variable domain, in which reference TRBV3-1 and TRBJ1-2 provide the parts outside the CDR3, is DTAVSQTPKYLVTQMGNDKSIKCEQNLGHDTMYWYKQDSKKFLKIMFSYNNKELIINETVPNRFSPKSPDKAHLNLHINSLELGDSAVYFCASSQGNYGYTFGSGTRLTVV.

This clonotype is deemed medium-sized. The rearrangement joins TRBV20-1 to TRBJ1-6; a weak D match, TRBD1 (5 bases). The CDR3 consists of 15 residues. The V and J ends lost 0 bases and 9 bases respectively, with 15 bases between them. In germline, CDR1 is DFQATT, CDR2 SNEGSKA (reference sequence). CDR3 sequence reads: CSARDLSQGLSPLHF. In nucleotides, the CDR3 is TGCAGTGCTAGAGATTTAAGCCAGGGTCTTTCACCCCTCCACTTT.

As regards this clonotype: It differs at one base from a far larger clone, so likely a read error. J is TRBJ1-1 and V is TRBV7-2; no clear D gene. V was trimmed by 7 bases and J by 0 bases, leaving 12 bases between them. Germline V gives CDR1 SGHTA, CDR2 FQGNSA. The CDR3 consists of 14 residues. In nucleotides, the CDR3 is TGTGCCAGCAATTCTAAGATTTTGAACACTGAAGCTTTCTTT. This encodes CASNSKILNTEAFF.

This clonotype occurred many times. This chain connects TRBV6-5 to TRBJ2-2; 12 bases are a match to TRBD1. J was trimmed by 4 bases and V by 4 bases; bases with no gene match: 4. CDR3 length equals 16 residues. CDR1 and CDR2 from the germline V gene are MNHEY and SVGAGI. The DNA of the CDR3 is TGTGCCAGCAGTTCGGGACAGGGGGCAGTCACCGGGGAGCTGTTTTTT. Encoded protein: CASSSGQGAVTGELFF.

In this sample, this clonotype turned up many times. V usage is TRBV20-1 and J usage is TRBJ2-1; 9 nucleotides align to TRBD2. CDR1 DFQATT and CDR2 SNEGSKA come from the germline V gene (reference sequence). This CDR3 has 16 residues. Trimming at V came to 0 bases and at J to 7 bases, leaving 10 bases not matched to a gene. The CDR3 region is CSARDPRGGALNEQFF. As DNA, the CDR3 is TGCAGTGCTAGAGATCCCCGCGGGGGGGCCTTGAATGAGCAGTTCTTC.

Comments on this clonotype: A far larger clone is a single base away, which makes a read error likely. V gene TRBV7-6 combines with J gene TRBJ2-1, with 7 bases identical to TRBD2. Trimming cost V 3 bases and J 0 bases; bases outside gene matches: 5. Germline V gives CDR1 SGHVS, CDR2 FNYEAQ. The CDR3 runs 16 residues. Here the CDR3 reads CASSFLAEASYNEQFF. CDR3 bases: TGTGCCAGCAGCTTCCTAGCGGAGGCCTCCTACAATGAGCAGTTCTTC.

Concerning this clonotype itself: A much larger clone is a single base away; this may be a read error. The V call is TRBV3-1, the J call TRBJ2-3, with D hard to call. V lost 3 bases to trimming and J lost 2 bases, with 9 bases between them. The CDR3 is 14 residues long. Germline V CDR1 and CDR2: LGHDT, YNNKEL (reference sequence). DNA for the CDR3: TGTGCCAGCAGCCATGTTACGGACACAGATACGCAGTATTTT. Protein sequence: CASSHVTDTDTQYF.